Described below is a single T cell receptor (beta chain) sequence and its context. The antigen is unknown. This sample is drawn from a study of OX40 agonist ivuxolimab in advanced cancers. Study-level results: Some of the lowest clonal expansion was seen in partial responders at 0.1-3.0 mg/kg. There were, on average, more expanded clones in CD8+ T cells than in CD4+. Some nonresponders also had low normalized T-cell clonal expansion. At 0.1 to 3.0 mg/kg and by week 6, clonal expansion occurred in CD4+ and CD8+ blood T cells.

TCRdb keeps only in-frame clones here, not all; method: immunoSEQ multiplex PCR. The data show under 65,000 clones, more than 85% seen once. CDR3 length: 13 residues. V lost 3 bases and J lost 0, with 6 bases in between. Germline V gene data show CDR1 as MDHEN and CDR2 as SYDVKM. This chain joins TRBV28 and TRBJ2-7; D is ambiguous. The TCR was taken from an adult with an advanced solid tumor such as melanoma, head and neck, liver or kidney cancer. Here the sequenced sample was CD4+ or CD8+ T cells sorted from blood, taken in a trial of the OX40 agonist ivuxolimab. The chain's CDR3 is CASSFGDSYEQYF. Written as DNA, the CDR3 is TGTGCCAGCAGTTTTGGGGACTCCTACGAGCAGTACTTC.